This T cell receptor (beta chain) derives from a study of sequential checkpoint blockade in melanoma. Overall study: DNA from 91 pretreatment tumor samples underwent TCRβ immunosequencing.

Method: immunoSEQ multiplex PCR; TCRdb's copy keeps in-frame clones and lacks some. The data show 4,000 to 6,500 clones, with about 27% seen just once and 20% to 25% held by the top ten. The CDR3 loop spans 16 amino acids. The germline V gene encodes CDR1 SGHNT and CDR2 YENEEA. J was trimmed by 5 bases and V by 4 bases; bases with no gene match: 13. The treatment is: randomized to nivolumab then ipilimumab (arm A) or the reverse (arm B). DNA-damaging chemotherapy had not been given to any patient beforehand. The source was tumor tissue (inferred from file names), collected from a patient given nivolumab and ipilimumab in sequence. The chain employs TRBV11-3 and TRBJ2-7; 8 bases align to TRBD2. The source is a human donor with melanoma. The CDR3 nucleotides read TGTGCCAGCAGCTCGGGAGGGCGGGGGATCTCGAACGAGCAGTACTTC. Translation gives CASSSGGRGISNEQYF.